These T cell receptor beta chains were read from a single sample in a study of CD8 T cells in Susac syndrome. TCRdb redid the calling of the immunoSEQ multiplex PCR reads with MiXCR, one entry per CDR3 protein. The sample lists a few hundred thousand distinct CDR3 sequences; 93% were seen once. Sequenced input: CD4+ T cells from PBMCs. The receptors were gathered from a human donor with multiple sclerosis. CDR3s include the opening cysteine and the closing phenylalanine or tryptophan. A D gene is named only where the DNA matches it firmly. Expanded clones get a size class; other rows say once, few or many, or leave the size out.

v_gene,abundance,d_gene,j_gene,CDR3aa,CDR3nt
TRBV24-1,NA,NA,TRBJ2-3,CATSETPQDTQFF,TGTGCCACCAGTGAAACTCCGCAAGATACGCAGTTTTTT
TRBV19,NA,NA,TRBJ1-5,CASSIDWGARPQHF,TGTGCCAGTAGTATAGACTGGGGGGCGCGGCCCCAGCATTTT
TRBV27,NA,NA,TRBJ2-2,CASSSGVPTGELFF,TGTGCCAGCAGTTCTGGAGTCCCCACCGGGGAGCTGTTTTTT
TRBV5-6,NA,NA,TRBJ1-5,CASSSGDNSNQPQHF,TGTGCCAGCAGTAGTGGAGACAATAGCAATCAGCCCCAGCATTTT
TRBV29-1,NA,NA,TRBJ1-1,CSVEGTVYTEAFF,TGCAGCGTTGAAGGGACAGTCTACACTGAAGCTTTCTTT
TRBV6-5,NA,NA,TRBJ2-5,CASKEWGNQETQYF,TGTGCCAGCAAAGAGTGGGGGAACCAAGAGACCCAGTACTTC
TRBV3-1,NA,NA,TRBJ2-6,CASSLITGTGANVLTF,TGTGCCAGCAGCCTTATAACAGGGACTGGGGCCAACGTCCTGACTTTC
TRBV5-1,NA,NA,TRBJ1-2,CASSLRGGQVEGYTF,TGCGCCAGCAGCTTGAGGGGGGGCCAGGTAGAAGGCTACACCTTC
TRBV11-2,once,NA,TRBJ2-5,CASSLDRPPETQYF,TGTGCCAGCAGCTTAGATCGCCCCCCAGAGACCCAGTACTTC
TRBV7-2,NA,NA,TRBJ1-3,CASSSNSGSGNTIYF,TGTGCCAGCAGCTCTAACTCCGGGTCTGGAAACACCATATATTTT
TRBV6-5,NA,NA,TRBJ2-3,CASRPPRGTDTQYF,TGTGCCAGCAGGCCTCCCAGGGGTACAGATACGCAGTATTTT
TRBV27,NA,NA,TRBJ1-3,CASSFTGGGGNTIYF,TGTGCCAGCAGTTTTACAGGTGGTGGCGGAAACACCATATATTTT
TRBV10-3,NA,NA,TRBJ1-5,CAISEGGNQPQHF,TGTGCCATCAGTGAGGGGGGAAATCAGCCCCAGCATTTT
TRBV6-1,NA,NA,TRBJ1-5,CASSGQFPNQPQHF,TGTGCCAGCAGTGGGCAGTTTCCCAATCAGCCCCAGCATTTT
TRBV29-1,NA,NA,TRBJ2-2,CSVERAWNTGELFF,TGCAGCGTTGAAAGGGCTTGGAACACCGGGGAGCTGTTTTTT
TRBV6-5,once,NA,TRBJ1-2,CASSTRRARGVDYGYTF,TGTGCCAGCAGTACCCGACGGGCGAGGGGGGTTGACTATGGCTACACCTTC
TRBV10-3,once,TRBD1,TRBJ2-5,CAISEMDRAQETQYF,TGTGCCATCAGTGAGATGGACAGGGCACAAGAGACCCAGTACTTC
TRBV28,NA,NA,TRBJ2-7,CASTAGAQIVYEQYF,TGTGCCAGCACGGCGGGGGCGCAAATTGTCTACGAGCAGTACTTC
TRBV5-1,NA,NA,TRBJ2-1,CASSLGTGISYNEQFF,TGCGCCAGCAGCTTGGGTACAGGGATTTCCTACAATGAGCAGTTCTTC
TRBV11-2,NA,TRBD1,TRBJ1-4,CASSLVTGGFEKLFF,TGTGCCAGCAGCTTAGTCACAGGGGGCTTTGAAAAACTGTTTTTT
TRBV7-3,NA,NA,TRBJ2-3,CASSRDHTKATDTQYF,TGTGCCAGCAGCCGGGACCATACAAAGGCCACAGATACGCAGTATTTT
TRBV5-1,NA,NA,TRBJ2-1,CASSMGASTYNEQFF,TGCGCCAGCAGCATGGGGGCGAGTACCTACAATGAGCAGTTCTTC
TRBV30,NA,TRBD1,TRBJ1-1,CATSSGGVGTEAFF,TGTGCCACTAGCTCAGGGGGAGTGGGCACTGAAGCTTTCTTT
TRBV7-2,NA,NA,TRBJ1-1,CASSLAPGGPEAFF,TGTGCCAGCAGCTTAGCTCCCGGCGGGCCTGAGGCTTTCTTT
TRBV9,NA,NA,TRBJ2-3,CASSPGHPTDTQYF,TGTGCCAGCAGCCCGGGACACCCCACAGATACGCAGTATTTT
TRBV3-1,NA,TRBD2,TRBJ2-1,CASSQKGLAGVATYNEQFF,TGTGCCAGCAGCCAAAAGGGACTAGCGGGGGTTGCGACCTACAATGAGCAGTTCTTC
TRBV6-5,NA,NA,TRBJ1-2,CASSPTGINGYTF,TGTGCCAGCAGTCCCACAGGGATTAACGGCTACACCTTC
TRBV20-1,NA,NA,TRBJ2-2,CSARPGLGNTGELFF,TGCAGTGCTAGACCAGGGTTGGGGAACACCGGGGAGCTGTTTTTT
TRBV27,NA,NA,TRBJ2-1,CASSLGTPSYNEQFF,TGTGCCAGCAGTCTCGGGACCCCATCCTACAATGAGCAGTTCTTC
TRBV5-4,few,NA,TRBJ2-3,CASSPGTGGTDTQYF,TGTGCCAGCAGTCCCGGGACGGGGGGCACAGATACGCAGTATTTT
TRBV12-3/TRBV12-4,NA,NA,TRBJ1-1,CASSLDYLGTEAFF,TGTGCCAGCAGTTTAGATTACCTGGGGACTGAAGCTTTCTTT
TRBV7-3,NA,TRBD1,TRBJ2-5,CASSPRTGGGETQYF,TGTGCCAGCAGCCCACGGACAGGGGGCGGGGAGACCCAGTACTTC
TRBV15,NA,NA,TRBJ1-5,CATSRDGASNQPQHF,TGTGCCACCAGCAGAGATGGGGCATCAAATCAGCCCCAGCATTTT
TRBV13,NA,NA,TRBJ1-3,CASSSNRASGNTIYF,TGTGCCAGCAGCAGCAACAGGGCCTCTGGAAACACCATATATTTT
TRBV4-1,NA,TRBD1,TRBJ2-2,CASSSRSDRVNTGELFF,TGCGCCAGCAGCTCAAGATCCGACAGGGTGAACACCGGGGAGCTGTTTTTT
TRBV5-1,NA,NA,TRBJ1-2,CASSSQTADYGYTF,TGCGCCAGCAGCTCGCAAACAGCAGACTATGGCTACACCTTC
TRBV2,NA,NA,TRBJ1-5,CASSEGSGGNQPQHF,TGTGCCAGCAGTGAAGGGTCTGGAGGCAATCAGCCCCAGCATTTT
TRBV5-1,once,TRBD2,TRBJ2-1,CASSSGLAGVSSYNEQFF,TGCGCCAGCAGCTCGGGACTAGCGGGGGTAAGCTCCTACAATGAGCAGTTCTTC
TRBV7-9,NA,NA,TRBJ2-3,CASSSGDSTDTQYF,TGTGCCAGCAGCTCCGGGGACAGCACAGATACGCAGTATTTT
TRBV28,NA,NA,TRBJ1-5,CASSWQGKGSNQPQHF,TGTGCCAGCAGTTGGCAGGGGAAGGGTAGCAATCAGCCCCAGCATTTT
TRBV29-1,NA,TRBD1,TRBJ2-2,CSVRQGMNTGELFF,TGCAGCGTACGACAGGGGATGAACACCGGGGAGCTGTTTTTT
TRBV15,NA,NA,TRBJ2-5,CATSRQGGKATQYF,TGTGCCACCAGCAGACAGGGGGGGAAGGCGACCCAGTACTTC
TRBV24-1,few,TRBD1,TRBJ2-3,CATSKPEQGGDTQYF,TGTGCCACCAGTAAGCCGGAACAGGGGGGAGATACGCAGTATTTT